These 29 T cell receptor beta chains originate from one sample sequenced in a study of blood T cell repertoires in COVID-19. Produced via immunoSEQ multiplex PCR; TCRdb's table is partial and in-frame only. The table records a few hundred thousand clones, around 83% of them present only once. The sequenced sample was peripheral blood. Every receptor here comes from a young man with active or convalescent COVID-19.

This sequence joins TRBV2 and TRBJ2-3; tentatively, D is TRBD2 (6 bases). Germline V gene sequence: CDR1 SNHLY, CDR2 FYNNEI. The CDR3 covers 14 residues. The ends were cut back, 6 bases at V and 1 base at J, with 11 bases in the middle. The CDR3 loop reads CASRGGVRTDTQYF. The CDR3 bases are TGTGCCAGCAGGGGGGGAGTTCGCACAGATACGCAGTATTTT.

The CDR3 region has the DNA TGTGCCAGCAGCGCATCAGGGGCAGCCAACTCTGGGGCCAACGTCCTGACTTTC. It is translated as CASSASGAANSGANVLTF. The chain is built from TRBV9 and TRBJ2-6; D possibly corresponds to TRBD1 (6 bases). Deletions cut 3 bases from V and 0 bases from J, with 16 bases between. The CDR3 extends over 18 amino acids. Germline loops: CDR1 SGDLS, CDR2 YYNGEE.

This chain uses TRBV7-9 with TRBJ2-7; D is possibly TRBD2 (7 bases). The V gene's germline CDR1 is SEHNR and CDR2 FQNEAQ (reference sequence). V was cut by 5 bases and J by 5 bases, with 28 bases left in between. This CDR3 is built from 18 residues. The CDR3 DNA reads as TGTGCCAGCAGCCGCCGAGGGGGAGGGAGCCTTATTGGGGACGAGCAGTACTTC. Its translation is CASSRRGGGSLIGDEQYF.

The CDR3: CSVGRAVDEQYF. DNA of the CDR3: TGCAGCGTCGGGAGGGCCGTGGACGAGCAGTACTTC. The chain joins TRBV29-1 to TRBJ2-7, with 8 bases lining up with TRBD2. Unmatched junction bases numbered 6, after V lost 6 bases and J lost 5 bases. Germline CDR1 is SQVTM and CDR2 is ANQGSEA. CDR3 length: 12 amino acids.

The rearrangement links TRBV11-3 to TRBJ2-5; a weak D match, TRBD1 (6 bases). The CDR3 is 14 residues long. Trimming stripped 4 bases from V and 3 bases from J, with 12 bases between. Germline V gene lookup returns CDR1 SGHNT and CDR2 YENEEA. CDR3 amino acids: CASSSRQEKETQYF. The CDR3 DNA reads TGTGCCAGCAGCTCCCGACAGGAGAAAGAGACCCAGTACTTC.

This chain links TRBV4-2 with TRBJ1-2; weak D call: TRBD1 (6 bases). V lost 0 bases and J 7 bases, leaving 18 bases between the germline ends. The CDR3 has 16 amino acids. Germline CDR1 and CDR2: LGHNA and YNFKEQ. The CDR3 DNA sequence: TGTGCCAGCAGCCAAGATCTTCCAGGGGCGCAGGGTGGCTACACCTTC. This codes for CASSQDLPGAQGGYTF.

The gene calls are TRBV6-5 and TRBJ2-2; D gene unclear. The CDR3 extends over 13 amino acids. Germline V gene sequence: CDR1 MNHEY, CDR2 SVGAGI. V lost 7 bases, J lost 1 base, and 7 bases lay in between. DNA for the CDR3: TGTGCCAGCACCCCCCGGAACACCGGGGAGCTGTTTTTT. This encodes CASTPRNTGELFF.

This clone has a single count. The V call is TRBV19, the J call TRBJ1-6; maybe TRBD1 (5 bases). Per the germline V gene, CDR1 is LNHDA and CDR2 is SQIVND (reference sequence). The V and J ends lost 2 bases and 7 bases respectively, with 9 bases between them. The CDR3 extends over 14 amino acids. CDR3 sequence: CASSIRGGNSPLHF. The CDR3 region has the DNA TGTGCCAGTAGTATAAGGGGAGGAAATTCACCCCTCCACTTT.

This clone has a single count. The V call is TRBV29-1, the J call TRBJ2-5; 8 nucleotides line up with TRBD1. The ends lost 6 bases at V and 5 bases at J; junction bases unmatched: 8. CDR1 is SQVTM, CDR2 ANQGSEA, per germline. The CDR3 extends over 13 amino acids. CDR3 nucleotide sequence: TGCAGCGTGGAACAGGGGGATCGGGAGACCCAGTACTTC. Translated, it gives CSVEQGDRETQYF.

The chain joins TRBV3-1 (or the pseudogene TRBV3-2) to TRBJ1-6, with D uncertain. Deletions cut 2 bases from V and 7 bases from J, with 9 bases between. Per the germline V gene, CDR1 is LGHDT and CDR2 is YNNKEL (reference sequence). CDR3 size: 14 residues. CDR3: CASSQRTPNSPLHF. As DNA, the CDR3 is TGTGCCAGCAGCCAACGTACTCCAAATTCACCCCTCCACTTT.

CDR3 amino acids: CASRTGTGAGYTF. CDR3 DNA sequence: TGTGCCAGCAGAACCGGGACAGGGGCGGGCTACACCTTC. The chain couples TRBV6-5 to TRBJ1-2; TRBD1 agrees at 10 bases. This CDR3 comprises 13 residues. Germline trimming cut 6 bases from V and 8 bases from J; bases unmatched to any gene: 6. CDR1 is MNHEY, CDR2 SVGAGI, per germline.

The chain couples TRBV12-3 or TRBV12-4 to TRBJ1-1; D is ambiguous. The CDR3 spans 13 residues. The V gene lost 10 bases and the J gene lost 5 bases, with 17 bases spanning the gap. The DNA for the CDR3 is TGTGCCACATCCCAGGAAGCGGGGACTGAAGCTTTCTTT. This sequence encodes CATSQEAGTEAFF.

This clone showed up just a few times. The genes are TRBV19 and TRBJ1-4, with 9 bases identical to TRBD1. This CDR3 has 15 amino acids. From germline, CDR1 is LNHDA and CDR2 SQIVND (reference sequence). Losses at the gene ends were 4 bases for V and 6 bases for J; bases not matched to a gene: 6. CDR3: CASSTTTGGHEKLFF. In nucleotides, the CDR3 is TGTGCCAGTAGTACGACGACAGGGGGGCATGAAAAACTGTTTTTT.

The chain carries TRBV6-5 and TRBJ1-1; no definite D call. Trimming took 0 bases from V and 7 from J, leaving 15 bases between them. The CDR3 has 15 residues. The germline V gene has CDR1 MNHEY and CDR2 SVGAGI. The CDR3 DNA sequence: TGTGCCAGCAGTTACTCGATCGTTGAGTACAGTGAAGCTTTCTTT. It yields the protein CASSYSIVEYSEAFF.

This chain uses TRBV7-9 with TRBJ2-2; D is unresolved. The germline V gene encodes CDR1 SEHNR and CDR2 FQNEAQ (reference sequence). Trimming pared 5 bases from V and 2 bases from J, leaving 9 bases between. The CDR3 runs 14 residues. The CDR3 DNA reads TGTGCCAGCAGCATCGAACTCAACACCGGGGAGCTGTTTTTT. This sequence encodes CASSIELNTGELFF.

This chain uses TRBV28 with TRBJ1-2, with unresolved D. V gave up 3 bases and J gave up 8 bases, with 19 bases separating them. Germline V lookup: CDR1 MDHEN, CDR2 SYDVKM. CDR3 length: 15 amino acids. CDR3 sequence: CASSFTGDLVRGYTF. The CDR3, as DNA: TGTGCCAGCAGTTTCACCGGGGATTTGGTGCGGGGCTACACCTTC.

The CDR3 DNA sequence: TGTGCCAGCAGCTCGCCGACAGGCCCCCTATCCAAAATGAACACTGAAGCTTTCTTT. Residues: CASSSPTGPLSKMNTEAFF. V gene TRBV7-8 combines with J gene TRBJ1-1; weak D call: TRBD1 (6 bases). The CDR3 spans 19 residues. Germline CDR1 is SGHVS and CDR2 is FQNEAQ. V was clipped by 4 bases and J by 0 bases, with 24 bases between them. The full variable domain, with the rest looked up from reference TRBV7-8 and TRBJ1-1, is GAGVSQSPRYKVAKRGQDVALRCDPISGHVSLFWYQQALGQGPEFLTYFQNEAQLDKSGLPSDRFFAERPEGSVSTLKIQRTQQEDSAVYLCASSSPTGPLSKMNTEAFFGQGTRLTVV.

The V and J genes are TRBV4-1 and TRBJ1-2; 7 bases are shared with TRBD1. This CDR3 has 17 amino acids. CDR1 is MGHRA and CDR2 is YSYEKL in the germline V gene. J gave up 7 bases and V 3 bases, and 17 bases lay outside the gene matches. The CDR3 is CASSQERGLRPFSGYTF. In nucleotides, the CDR3 is TGCGCCAGCAGCCAGGAAAGGGGGCTGCGGCCTTTTAGTGGCTACACCTTC.

The J gene is TRBJ2-5, the V gene TRBV7-6; 11 bases map to TRBD1. The V and J ends lost 0 bases and 7 bases, in that order; junction bases with no gene match: 7. CDR3 length: 16 residues. The germline CDR1 and CDR2 sequences are SGHVS and FNYEAQ. CDR3 sequence reads: CASSLAPGQGVRTQYF. DNA of the CDR3: TGTGCCAGCAGCTTAGCGCCGGGACAGGGGGTCAGGACCCAGTACTTC. Full variable domain (outside the CDR3, taken from reference TRBV7-6 and TRBJ2-5): GAGVSQSPRYKVTKRGQDVALRCDPISGHVSLYWYRQALGQGPEFLTYFNYEAQQDKSGLPNDRFSAERPEGSISTLTIQRTEQRDSAMYRCASSLAPGQGVRTQYFGPGTRLLVL.

The chain couples TRBV27 to TRBJ1-4; no definite D call. V was pared by 5 bases and J by 1 base, with 11 bases between. The CDR3 runs 15 residues. Germline loops: CDR1 MNHEY, CDR2 SMNVEV (reference sequence). Written as DNA, the CDR3 is TGTGCCAGCAGTCCCATGAGGGAAACTAATGAAAAACTGTTTTTT. It translates to CASSPMRETNEKLFF.

CDR3 protein: CASSMVAVKNEQFF. Here the CDR3 DNA reads TGTGCCAGTTCCATGGTAGCCGTTAAGAATGAGCAGTTCTTC. The chain uses TRBV6-6 and TRBJ2-1; D gene ambiguous. Germline CDR1 is MNHNY and CDR2 is SVGAGI (reference sequence). This CDR3 has 14 amino acids. V was pared by 9 bases and J by 7 bases, with 19 bases between.

This clone was seen just once. The chain uses TRBV5-1 and TRBJ2-1, with 12 bases that match TRBD2. The trim removed 7 bases at V and 6 bases at J, leaving 8 bases unmatched. The CDR3 extends over 15 amino acids. Germline CDR1 reads SGHRS; CDR2 reads YFSETQ. The CDR3 protein is CASSSGRGGTNEQFF. In DNA form, the CDR3 reads TGCGCCAGCTCTAGCGGGAGGGGGGGTACCAATGAGCAGTTCTTC.

The chain uses TRBV25-1 and TRBJ1-2; unclear D gene. Trimming took 1 base from V and 0 from J, leaving 6 bases between them. Germline V gives CDR1 MGHDK, CDR2 SYGVNS. The CDR3 has 14 residues. This CDR3 is CASSESHSNYGYTF. The CDR3 nucleotides read TGTGCCAGCAGTGAATCTCACTCTAACTATGGCTACACCTTC.

The DNA of the CDR3 is TGCAGCGCCGGGACTGGAAACACCATATATTTT. Protein: CSAGTGNTIYF. This chain links TRBV29-1 with TRBJ1-3; D gene unclear. The V and J ends lost 7 bases and 2 bases respectively, with 6 bases between them. Germline CDR1 is SQVTM and CDR2 is ANQGSEA. The CDR3 is 11 residues long.

The chain carries TRBV5-5 and TRBJ1-4; TRBD1 agrees at 9 bases. CDR1 is SGHKS and CDR2 is YYEKEE in the germline V gene (reference sequence). CDR3 length equals 14 residues. V lost 0 bases, J lost 11 bases, and 5 bases stayed unmatched. The CDR3 bases are TGTGCCAGCAGCTTGGAAGGGACAGGGTTGAAACTGTTTTTT. Translating it yields CASSLEGTGLKLFF.

The chain couples TRBV6-2 or TRBV6-3 to TRBJ1-2; D is undetermined. This CDR3 has 13 amino acids. Per germline, CDR1 MNHEY and CDR2 SVGEGT. V was trimmed by 2 bases and J by 7 bases, leaving 11 bases between them. CDR3 coding DNA: TGTGCCAGCAGTTACCAAGTGGGCATTGGCTACACCTTC. Protein: CASSYQVGIGYTF.

J is TRBJ1-6 and V is TRBV3-1 (or the pseudogene TRBV3-2); no definite D call. Germline CDR1 LGHDT, CDR2 YNNKEL (reference sequence). V gave up 0 bases and J gave up 12 bases, with 6 bases separating them. This CDR3 is built from 12 residues. The DNA of the CDR3 is TGTGCCAGCAGCCAAGACATCAAACCCCTCCACTTT. Translating it yields CASSQDIKPLHF.

This chain joins TRBV14 and TRBJ2-1; perhaps TRBD2 as D (5 bases). V gave up 4 bases and J gave up 2 bases, with 12 bases separating them. The CDR3 covers 15 residues. CDR1 is SGHDN, CDR2 FVKESK, per germline. The CDR3 DNA reads TGTGCCAGCAGCCCCTTGACTACTACCTACAATGAGCAGTTCTTC. This gives the protein CASSPLTTTYNEQFF.

V is TRBV14 and J is TRBJ1-6; 11 bases agree with TRBD1. This CDR3 has 17 residues. J gave up 9 bases and V 4 bases, and 11 bases lay outside the gene matches. From germline, CDR1 is SGHDN and CDR2 FVKESK. The CDR3 DNA is TGTGCCAGCAGCCCTAGGACAGGGGGCGCACGACGTTCACCCCTCCACTTT. As protein: CASSPRTGGARRSPLHF.